Given below is one T cell receptor (beta chain) in context. The data were taken from a study of PD-1 blockade in classical Hodgkin lymphoma. Sequencing used immunoSEQ multiplex PCR; TCRdb keeps in-frame clones, though not all of them. The sample includes over 60,000 clones, around 90% seen only once; the top ten take roughly 8%. The time point: cycle 4 day 1 (C4D1), after about 6 weeks of nivolumab. Every patient had relapsed following autologous stem cell transplantation, and cohorts differed in brentuximab vedotin exposure. CDR3 length equals 14 residues. Trimming cost V 0 bases and J 5 bases, with 11 bases left between them. Germline V gives CDR1 GTSNPN, CDR2 SVGIG (reference sequence).

The sequenced sample was peripheral blood mononuclear cells (PBMCs), obtained before the fourth cycle of nivolumab. The V call is TRBV30, the J call TRBJ2-1; tentatively, D is TRBD1 (7 bases). The receptor's source is a human donor with classical Hodgkin lymphoma. CDR3 sequence (DNA): TGTGCCTGGAGTGTAGGGGGCGGGGACAATGAGCAGTTCTTC. This encodes CAWSVGGGDNEQFF.